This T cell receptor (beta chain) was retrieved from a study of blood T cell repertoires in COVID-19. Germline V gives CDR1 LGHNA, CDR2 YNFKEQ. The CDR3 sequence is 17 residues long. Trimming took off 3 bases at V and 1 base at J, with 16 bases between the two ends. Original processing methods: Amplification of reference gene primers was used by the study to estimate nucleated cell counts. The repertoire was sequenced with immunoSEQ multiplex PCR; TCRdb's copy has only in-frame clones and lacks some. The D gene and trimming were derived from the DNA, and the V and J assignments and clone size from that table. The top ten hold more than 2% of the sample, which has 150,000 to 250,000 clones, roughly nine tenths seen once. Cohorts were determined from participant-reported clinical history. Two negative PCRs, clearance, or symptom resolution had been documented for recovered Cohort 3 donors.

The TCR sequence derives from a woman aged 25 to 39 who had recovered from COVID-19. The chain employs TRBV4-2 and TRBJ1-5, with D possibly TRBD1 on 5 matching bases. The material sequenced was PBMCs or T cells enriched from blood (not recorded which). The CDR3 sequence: CASSHHGQGRSNQPQHF. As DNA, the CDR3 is TGTGCCAGCAGCCATCACGGGCAGGGAAGAAGCAATCAGCCCCAGCATTTT.